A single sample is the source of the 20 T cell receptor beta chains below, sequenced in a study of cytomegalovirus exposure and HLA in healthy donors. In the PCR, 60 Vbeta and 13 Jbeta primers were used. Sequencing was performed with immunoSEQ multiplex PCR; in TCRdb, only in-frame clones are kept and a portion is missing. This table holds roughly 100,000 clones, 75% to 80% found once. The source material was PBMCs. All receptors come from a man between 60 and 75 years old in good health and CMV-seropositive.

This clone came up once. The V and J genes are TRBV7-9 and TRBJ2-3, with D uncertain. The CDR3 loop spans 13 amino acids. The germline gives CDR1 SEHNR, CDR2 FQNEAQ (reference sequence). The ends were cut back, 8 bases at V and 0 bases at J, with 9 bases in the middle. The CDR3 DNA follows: TGTGCCAGCGAAGAGTCCAGCACAGATACGCAGTATTTT. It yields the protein CASEESSTDTQYF.

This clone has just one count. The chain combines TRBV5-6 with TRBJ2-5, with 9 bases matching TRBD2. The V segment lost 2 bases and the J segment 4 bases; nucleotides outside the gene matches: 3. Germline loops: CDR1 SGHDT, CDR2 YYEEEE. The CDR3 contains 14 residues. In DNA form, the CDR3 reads TGTGCCAGCAGCTTTAGCGGGGGAGCAGAGACCCAGTACTTC. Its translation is CASSFSGGAETQYF.

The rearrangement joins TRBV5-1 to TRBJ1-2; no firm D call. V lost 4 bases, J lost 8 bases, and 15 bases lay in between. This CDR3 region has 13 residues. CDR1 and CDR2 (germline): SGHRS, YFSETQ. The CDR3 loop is CASSLPGRKGYTF. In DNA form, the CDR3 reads TGCGCCAGCAGCCTCCCAGGAAGAAAGGGCTACACCTTC.

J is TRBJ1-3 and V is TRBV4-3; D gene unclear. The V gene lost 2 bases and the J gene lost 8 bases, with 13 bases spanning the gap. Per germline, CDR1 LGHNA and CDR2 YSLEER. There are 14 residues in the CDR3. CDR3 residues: CASSQSLDMDTIYF. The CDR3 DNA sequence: TGCGCCAGCAGCCAAAGTTTAGACATGGACACCATATATTTT.

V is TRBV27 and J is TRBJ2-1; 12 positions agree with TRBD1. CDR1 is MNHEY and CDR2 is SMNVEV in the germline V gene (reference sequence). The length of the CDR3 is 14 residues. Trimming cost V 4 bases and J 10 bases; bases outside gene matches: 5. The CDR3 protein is CASSWYGTGGEQFF. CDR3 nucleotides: TGTGCCAGCAGTTGGTACGGGACAGGGGGCGAGCAGTTCTTC.

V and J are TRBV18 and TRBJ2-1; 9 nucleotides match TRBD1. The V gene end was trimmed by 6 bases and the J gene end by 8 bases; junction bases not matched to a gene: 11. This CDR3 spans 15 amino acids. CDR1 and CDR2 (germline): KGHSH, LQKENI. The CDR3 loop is CASSPRQGVAYEQFF. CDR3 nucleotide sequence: TGTGCCAGCTCCCCCAGACAGGGGGTAGCATATGAGCAGTTCTTC.

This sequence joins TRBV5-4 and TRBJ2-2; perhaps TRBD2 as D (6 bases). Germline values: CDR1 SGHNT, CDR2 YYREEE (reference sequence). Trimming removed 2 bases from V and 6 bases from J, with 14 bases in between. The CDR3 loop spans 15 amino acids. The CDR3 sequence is CASSFEEGWAGELFF. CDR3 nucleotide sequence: TGTGCCAGCAGCTTCGAGGAGGGTTGGGCCGGGGAGCTGTTTTTT.

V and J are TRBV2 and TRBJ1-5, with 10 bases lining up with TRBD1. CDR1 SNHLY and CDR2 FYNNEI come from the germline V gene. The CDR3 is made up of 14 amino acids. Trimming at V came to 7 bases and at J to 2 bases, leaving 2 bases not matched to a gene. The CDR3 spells CASTGTGGNQPQHF. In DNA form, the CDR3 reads TGTGCCAGCACGGGGACAGGGGGCAATCAGCCCCAGCATTTT. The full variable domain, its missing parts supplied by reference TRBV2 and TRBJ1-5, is EPEVTQTPSHQVTQMGQEVILRCVPISNHLYFYWYRQILGQKVEFLVSFYNNEISEKSEIFDDQFSVERPDGSNFTLKIRSTKLEDSAMYFCASTGTGGNQPQHFGDGTRLSIL.

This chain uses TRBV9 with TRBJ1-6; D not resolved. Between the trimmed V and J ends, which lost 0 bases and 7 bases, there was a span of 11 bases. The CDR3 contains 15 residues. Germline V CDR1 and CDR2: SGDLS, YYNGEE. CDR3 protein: CASSVGVLSNSPLHF. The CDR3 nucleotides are TGTGCCAGCAGCGTAGGCGTCTTAAGCAATTCACCCCTCCACTTT.

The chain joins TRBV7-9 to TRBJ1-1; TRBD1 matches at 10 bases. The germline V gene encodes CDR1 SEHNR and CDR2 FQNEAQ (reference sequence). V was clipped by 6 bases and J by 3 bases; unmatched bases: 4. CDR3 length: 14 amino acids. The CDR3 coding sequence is TGTGCCAGCAGGGTCGGGACAGGGGACACTGAAGCTTTCTTT. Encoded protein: CASRVGTGDTEAFF.

DNA of the CDR3: TGTGCCAGCAGATTCTTGAACACTGAAGCTTTCTTT. Translation: CASRFLNTEAFF. The chain recombines TRBV7-9 with TRBJ1-1; no reliable D call. With 6 bases removed from V and 0 bases from J, the gap between germline ends came to 5 bases. Germline V gives CDR1 SEHNR, CDR2 FQNEAQ (reference sequence). This CDR3 contains 12 residues.

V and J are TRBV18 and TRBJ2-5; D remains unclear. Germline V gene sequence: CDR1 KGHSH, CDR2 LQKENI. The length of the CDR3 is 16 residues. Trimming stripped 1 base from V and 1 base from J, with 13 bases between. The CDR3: CASSPLGSYLQETQYF. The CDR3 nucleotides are TGTGCCAGCTCACCACTGGGTAGCTACCTCCAAGAGACCCAGTACTTC.

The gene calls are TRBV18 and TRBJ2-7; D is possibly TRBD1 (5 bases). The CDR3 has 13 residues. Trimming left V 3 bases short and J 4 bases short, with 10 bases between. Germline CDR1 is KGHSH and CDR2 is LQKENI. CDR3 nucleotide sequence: TGTGCCAGCTCACCGGACACCTCGTACGAGCAGTACTTC. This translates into CASSPDTSYEQYF.

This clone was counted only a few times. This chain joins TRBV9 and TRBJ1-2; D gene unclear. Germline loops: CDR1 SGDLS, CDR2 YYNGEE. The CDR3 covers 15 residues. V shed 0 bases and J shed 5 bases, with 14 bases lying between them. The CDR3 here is CASSVAIDFPYGYTF. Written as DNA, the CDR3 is TGTGCCAGCAGCGTAGCAATCGACTTCCCGTATGGCTACACCTTC.

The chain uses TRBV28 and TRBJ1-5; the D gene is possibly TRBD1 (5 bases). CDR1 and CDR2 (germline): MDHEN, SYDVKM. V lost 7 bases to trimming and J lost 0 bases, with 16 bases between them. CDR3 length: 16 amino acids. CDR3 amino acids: CASTPPQGFSNQPQHF. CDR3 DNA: TGTGCCAGCACTCCGCCTCAGGGTTTTAGCAATCAGCCCCAGCATTTT.

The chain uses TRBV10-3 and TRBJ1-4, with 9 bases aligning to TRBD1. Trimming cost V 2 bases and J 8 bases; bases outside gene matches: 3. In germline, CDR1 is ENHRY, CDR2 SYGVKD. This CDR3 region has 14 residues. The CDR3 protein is CAISEDRGGEKLFF. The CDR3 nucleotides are TGTGCCATCAGTGAGGACAGGGGGGGAGAAAAACTGTTTTTT.

CDR3 coding DNA: TGTGCCAGCAGCCACCTCGCGGATGGCTACACCTTC. Protein sequence: CASSHLADGYTF. V and J are TRBV9 and TRBJ1-2; D not certain. CDR3 length: 12 amino acids. V was trimmed by 4 bases and J by 6 bases, leaving 10 bases between them. The germline V gene encodes CDR1 SGDLS and CDR2 YYNGEE.

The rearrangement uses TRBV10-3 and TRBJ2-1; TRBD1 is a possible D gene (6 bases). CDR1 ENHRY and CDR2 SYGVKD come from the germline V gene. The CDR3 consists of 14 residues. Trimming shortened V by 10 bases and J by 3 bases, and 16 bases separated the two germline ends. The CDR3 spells CATQPWTDYNEQFF. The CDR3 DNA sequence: TGTGCCACTCAACCCTGGACAGACTACAATGAGCAGTTCTTC.

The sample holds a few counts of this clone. The DNA of the CDR3 is TGTGCCAGCAGCCAAGATCGGGGGACAGCTGGGGCCAACGTCCTGACTTTC. It yields the protein CASSQDRGTAGANVLTF. V and J are TRBV4-2 and TRBJ2-6; D is perhaps TRBD1 (7 bases). The length of the CDR3 is 17 residues. The V gene lost 0 bases and the J gene lost 2 bases, with 11 bases spanning the gap. Germline assignment: CDR1 LGHNA and CDR2 YNFKEQ.

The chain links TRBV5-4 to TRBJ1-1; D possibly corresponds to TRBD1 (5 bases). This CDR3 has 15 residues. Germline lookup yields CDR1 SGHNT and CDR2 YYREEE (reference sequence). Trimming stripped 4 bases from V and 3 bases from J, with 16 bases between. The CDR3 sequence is CASSPPQGLYTEAFF. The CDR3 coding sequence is TGTGCCAGCAGCCCCCCCCAGGGTCTGTACACTGAAGCTTTCTTT.